This record looks at one TCR beta chain sequence and its context. Clones were read by immunoSEQ multiplex PCR, and TCRdb kept only the in-frame ones, dropping some. The top ten clones hold about 20% of a sample with approximately 190,000 clones, 84% of them seen once. Germline lookup yields CDR1 LGHNT and CDR2 FRNRAP. With 6 bases removed from V and 3 bases from J, the gap between germline ends came to 6 bases. The CDR3 is 12 amino acids. This sample is drawn from a study of blood T cell repertoires in COVID-19. About the research overall: T cells, B-cell-depleted T cells, or PBMCs supplied cDNA or gDNA.

Material for sequencing was peripheral blood. The V gene is TRBV12-5, the J gene TRBJ1-3, with unresolved D. The sequence was obtained from a human donor in a cohort sampled during active COVID-19. The CDR3 spells CASGEFGNTIYF. DNA of the CDR3: TGTGCTAGTGGGGAGTTTGGAAACACCATATATTTT.